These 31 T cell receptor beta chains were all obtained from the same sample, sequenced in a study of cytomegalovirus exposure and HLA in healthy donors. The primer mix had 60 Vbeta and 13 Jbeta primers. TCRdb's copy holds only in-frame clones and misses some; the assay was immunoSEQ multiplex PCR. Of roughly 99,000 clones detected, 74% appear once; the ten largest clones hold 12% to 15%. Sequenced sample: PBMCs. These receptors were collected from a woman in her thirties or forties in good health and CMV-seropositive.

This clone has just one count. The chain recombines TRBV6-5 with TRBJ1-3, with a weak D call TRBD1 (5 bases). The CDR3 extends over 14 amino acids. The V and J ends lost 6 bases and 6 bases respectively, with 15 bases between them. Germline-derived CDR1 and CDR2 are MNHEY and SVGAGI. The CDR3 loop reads CASRPRQRPNTIYF. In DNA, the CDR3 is TGTGCCAGCAGGCCCCGACAGAGACCAAACACCATATATTTT.

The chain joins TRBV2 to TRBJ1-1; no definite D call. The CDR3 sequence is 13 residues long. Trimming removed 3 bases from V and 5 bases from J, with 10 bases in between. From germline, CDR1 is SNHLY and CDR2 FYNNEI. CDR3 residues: CASSDLGGTEAFF. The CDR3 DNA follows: TGTGCCAGCAGTGATTTAGGAGGGACTGAAGCTTTCTTT.

The DNA of the CDR3 is TGTGCCAGCAGCGCTAAGGACAGCCTGATGAACACTGAAGCTTTCTTT. Its protein product is CASSAKDSLMNTEAFF. This chain links TRBV9 with TRBJ1-1; D perhaps matches TRBD1 (6 bases). This CDR3 comprises 16 residues. Trimming removed 3 bases at V and 0 bases at J, with 15 bases between. From germline, CDR1 is SGDLS and CDR2 YYNGEE. The whole variable domain, filled in from reference TRBV9 and TRBJ1-1, reads DSGVTQTPKHLITATGQRVTLRCSPRSGDLSVYWYQQSLDQGLQFLIQYYNGEERAKGNILERFSAQQFPDLHSELNLSSLELGDSALYFCASSAKDSLMNTEAFFGQGTRLTVV.

In nucleotides, the CDR3 is TGCGCCAGCAGCGGGCGGGGCGGGGGTGACAACACCCAGTACTTC. It yields the protein CASSGRGGGDNTQYF. The rearrangement joins TRBV4-3 to TRBJ2-5; 7 nucleotides match TRBD2. The CDR3 has 15 amino acids. The V segment lost 5 bases and the J segment 8 bases; nucleotides outside the gene matches: 14. Per germline, CDR1 LGHNA and CDR2 YSLEER.

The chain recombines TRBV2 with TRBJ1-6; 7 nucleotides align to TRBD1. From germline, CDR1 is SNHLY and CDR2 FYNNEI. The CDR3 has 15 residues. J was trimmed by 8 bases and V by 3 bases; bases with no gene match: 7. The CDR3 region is CASSESGTEYSPLHF. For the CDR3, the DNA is TGTGCCAGCAGTGAGTCCGGGACAGAGTATTCACCCCTCCACTTT.

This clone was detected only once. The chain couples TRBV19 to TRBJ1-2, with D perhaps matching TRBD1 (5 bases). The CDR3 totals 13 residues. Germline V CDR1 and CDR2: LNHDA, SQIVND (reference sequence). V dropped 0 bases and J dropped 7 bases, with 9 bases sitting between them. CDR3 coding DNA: TGTGCCAGTAGTATAGACAGGGCGTCTGGCTACACCTTC. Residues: CASSIDRASGYTF.

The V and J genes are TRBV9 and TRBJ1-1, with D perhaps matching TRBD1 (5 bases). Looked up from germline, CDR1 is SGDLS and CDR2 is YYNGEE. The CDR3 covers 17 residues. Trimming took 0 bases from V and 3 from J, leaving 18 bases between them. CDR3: CASSVGAGVRGDTEAFF. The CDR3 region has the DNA TGTGCCAGCAGCGTAGGGGCAGGCGTCCGGGGGGACACTGAAGCTTTCTTT. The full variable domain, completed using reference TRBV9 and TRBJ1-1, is DSGVTQTPKHLITATGQRVTLRCSPRSGDLSVYWYQQSLDQGLQFLIQYYNGEERAKGNILERFSAQQFPDLHSELNLSSLELGDSALYFCASSVGAGVRGDTEAFFGQGTRLTVV.

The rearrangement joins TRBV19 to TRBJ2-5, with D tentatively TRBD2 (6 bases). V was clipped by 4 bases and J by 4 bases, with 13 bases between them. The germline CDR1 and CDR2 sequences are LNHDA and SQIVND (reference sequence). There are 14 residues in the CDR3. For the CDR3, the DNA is TGTGCCAGTAGTAGGACGGGACTTAGAGAGACCCAGTACTTC. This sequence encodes CASSRTGLRETQYF.

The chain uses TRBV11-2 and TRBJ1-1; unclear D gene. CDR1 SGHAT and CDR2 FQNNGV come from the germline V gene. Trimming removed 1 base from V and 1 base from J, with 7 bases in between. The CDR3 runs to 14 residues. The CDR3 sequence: CASSLAPKNTEAFF. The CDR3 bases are TGTGCCAGCAGCTTAGCCCCAAAGAACACTGAAGCTTTCTTT.

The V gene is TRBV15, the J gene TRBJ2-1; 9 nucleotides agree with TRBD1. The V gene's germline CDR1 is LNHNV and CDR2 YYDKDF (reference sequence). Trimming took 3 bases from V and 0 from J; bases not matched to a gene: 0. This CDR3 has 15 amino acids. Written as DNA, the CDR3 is TGTGCCACCAGCAGGGGACAGGGCTCCTACAATGAGCAGTTCTTC. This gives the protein CATSRGQGSYNEQFF.

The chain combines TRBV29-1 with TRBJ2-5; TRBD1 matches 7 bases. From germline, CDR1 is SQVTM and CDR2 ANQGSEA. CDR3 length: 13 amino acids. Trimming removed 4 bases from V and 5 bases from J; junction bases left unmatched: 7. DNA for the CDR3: TGCAGCGTTGCGAGACAGGGTGTTGAGACCCAGTACTTC. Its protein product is CSVARQGVETQYF.

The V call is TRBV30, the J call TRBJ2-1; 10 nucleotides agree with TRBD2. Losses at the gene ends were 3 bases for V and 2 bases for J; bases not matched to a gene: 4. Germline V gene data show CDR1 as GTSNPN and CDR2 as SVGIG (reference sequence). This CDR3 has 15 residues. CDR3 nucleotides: TGTGCCTGGAGGCCAACTAGCGGGGCCTACAATGAGCAGTTCTTC. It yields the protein CAWRPTSGAYNEQFF.

CDR3 amino acids: CASSSGTVNTEAFF. CDR3 DNA sequence: TGTGCCAGCAGCAGTGGGACTGTCAACACTGAAGCTTTCTTT. V is TRBV7-3 and J is TRBJ1-1; TRBD1 is a possible D gene (5 bases). CDR1 is SGHTA and CDR2 is FQGTGA in the germline V gene. This CDR3 spans 14 amino acids. V was clipped by 5 bases and J by 2 bases, with 12 bases between them.

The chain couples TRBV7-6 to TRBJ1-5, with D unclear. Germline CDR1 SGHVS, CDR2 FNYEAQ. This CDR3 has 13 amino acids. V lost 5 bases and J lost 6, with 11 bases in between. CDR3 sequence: CASSPTEGQPQHF. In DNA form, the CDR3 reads TGTGCCAGCAGCCCAACGGAGGGTCAGCCCCAGCATTTT.

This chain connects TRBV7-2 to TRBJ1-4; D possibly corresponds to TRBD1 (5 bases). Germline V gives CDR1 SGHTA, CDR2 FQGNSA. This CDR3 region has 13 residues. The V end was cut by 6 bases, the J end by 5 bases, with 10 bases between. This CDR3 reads CASRLTVNEKLFF. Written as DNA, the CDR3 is TGTGCCAGCAGGTTGACAGTGAATGAAAAACTGTTTTTT.

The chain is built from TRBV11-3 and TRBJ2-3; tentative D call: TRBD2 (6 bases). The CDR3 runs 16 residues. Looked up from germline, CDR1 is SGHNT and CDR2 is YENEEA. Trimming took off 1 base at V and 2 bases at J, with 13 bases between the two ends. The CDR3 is CASSLGGGTYTDTQYF. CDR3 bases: TGTGCCAGCAGCTTAGGAGGTGGGACTTACACAGATACGCAGTATTTT. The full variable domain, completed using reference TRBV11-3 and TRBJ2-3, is EAGVVQSPRYKIIEKKQPVAFWCNPISGHNTLYWYLQNLGQGPELLIRYENEEAVDDSQLPKDRFSAERLKGVDSTLKIQPAELGDSAVYLCASSLGGGTYTDTQYFGPGTRLTVL.

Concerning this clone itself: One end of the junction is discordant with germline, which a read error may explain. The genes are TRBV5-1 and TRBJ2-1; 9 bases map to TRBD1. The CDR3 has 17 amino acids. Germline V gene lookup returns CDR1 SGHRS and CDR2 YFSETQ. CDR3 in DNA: TGCGCCAGCACCTTGGGTACAGGGGGCGGAACCTACAATGAGCAGTTCTTC. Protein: CASTLGTGGGTYNEQFF.

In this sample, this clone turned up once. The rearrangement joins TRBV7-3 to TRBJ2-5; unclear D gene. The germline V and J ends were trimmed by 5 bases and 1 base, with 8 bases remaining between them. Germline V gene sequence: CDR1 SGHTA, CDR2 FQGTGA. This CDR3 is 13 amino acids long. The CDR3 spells CASSAARQETQYF. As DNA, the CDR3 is TGTGCCAGCAGCGCGGCGCGCCAAGAGACCCAGTACTTC.

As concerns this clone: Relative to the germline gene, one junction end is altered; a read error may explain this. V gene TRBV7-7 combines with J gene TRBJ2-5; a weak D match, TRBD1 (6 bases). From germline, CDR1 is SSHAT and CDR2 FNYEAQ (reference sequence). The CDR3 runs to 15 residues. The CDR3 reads CASSLDGQTQETQYF. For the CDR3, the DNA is TGTGCTAGCAGCTTAGACGGACAGACCCAAGAGACCCAGTACTTC.

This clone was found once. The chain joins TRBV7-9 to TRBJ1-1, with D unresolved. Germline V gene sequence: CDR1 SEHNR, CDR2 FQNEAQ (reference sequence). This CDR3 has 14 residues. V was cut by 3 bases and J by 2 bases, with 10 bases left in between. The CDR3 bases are TGTGCCAGCAGCTTCCGGGAGCGTAACACTGAAGCTTTCTTT. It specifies CASSFRERNTEAFF.

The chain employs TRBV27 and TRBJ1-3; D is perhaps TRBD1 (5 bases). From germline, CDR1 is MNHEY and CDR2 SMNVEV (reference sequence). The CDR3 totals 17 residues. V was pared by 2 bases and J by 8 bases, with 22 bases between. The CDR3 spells CASSLIYHAGGNYTIYF. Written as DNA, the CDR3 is TGTGCCAGCAGTTTAATCTACCACGCGGGGGGTAATTACACCATATATTTT.

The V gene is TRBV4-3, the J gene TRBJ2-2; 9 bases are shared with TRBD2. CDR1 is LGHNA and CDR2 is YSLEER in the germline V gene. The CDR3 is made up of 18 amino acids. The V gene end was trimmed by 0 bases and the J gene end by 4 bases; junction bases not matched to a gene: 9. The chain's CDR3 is CASSQDPSGGRSTGELFF. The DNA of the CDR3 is TGCGCCAGCAGCCAAGATCCGAGCGGGGGGCGGAGCACCGGGGAGCTGTTTTTT.

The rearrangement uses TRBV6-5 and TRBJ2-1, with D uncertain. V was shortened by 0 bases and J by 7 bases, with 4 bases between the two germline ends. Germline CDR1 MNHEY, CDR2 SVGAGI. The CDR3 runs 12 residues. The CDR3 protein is CASSYSPNEQFF. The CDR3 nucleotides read TGTGCCAGCAGTTACTCCCCAAATGAGCAGTTCTTC.

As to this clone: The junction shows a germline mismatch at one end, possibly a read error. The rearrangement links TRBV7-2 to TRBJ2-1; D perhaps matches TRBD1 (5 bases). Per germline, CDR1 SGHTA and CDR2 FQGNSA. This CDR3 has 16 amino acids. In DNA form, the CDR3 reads TGTGCCAGCAGCTTAAGGTCAGGGCTCTCCCACAATGAGCAGTTCTTC. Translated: CASSLRSGLSHNEQFF.

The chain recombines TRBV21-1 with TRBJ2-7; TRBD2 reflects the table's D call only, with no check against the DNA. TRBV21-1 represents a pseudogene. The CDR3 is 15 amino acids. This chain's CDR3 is CASSSSGGPFAEQYF. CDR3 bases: TGTGCCAGCAGCAGTAGCGGGGGACCCTTCGCCGAGCAGTACTTC.

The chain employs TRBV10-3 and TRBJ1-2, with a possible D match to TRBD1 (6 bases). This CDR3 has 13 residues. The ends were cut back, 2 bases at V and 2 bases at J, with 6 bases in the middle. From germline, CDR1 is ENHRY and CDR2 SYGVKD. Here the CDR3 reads CAISEGQNYGYTF. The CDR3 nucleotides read TGTGCCATCAGTGAGGGACAGAACTATGGCTACACCTTC.

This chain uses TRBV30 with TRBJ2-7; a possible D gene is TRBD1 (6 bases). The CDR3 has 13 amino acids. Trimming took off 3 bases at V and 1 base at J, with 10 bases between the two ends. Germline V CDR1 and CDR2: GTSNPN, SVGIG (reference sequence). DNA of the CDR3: TGTGCCTGGAGGGCCCAGGGGTCCTACGAGCAGTACTTC. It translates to CAWRAQGSYEQYF.

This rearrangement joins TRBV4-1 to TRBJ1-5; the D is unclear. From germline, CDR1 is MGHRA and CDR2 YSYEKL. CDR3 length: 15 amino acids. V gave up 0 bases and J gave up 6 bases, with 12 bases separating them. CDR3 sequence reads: CASSQDPTSFQPQHF. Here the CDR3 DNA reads TGCGCCAGCAGCCAAGATCCGACATCCTTTCAGCCCCAGCATTTT.

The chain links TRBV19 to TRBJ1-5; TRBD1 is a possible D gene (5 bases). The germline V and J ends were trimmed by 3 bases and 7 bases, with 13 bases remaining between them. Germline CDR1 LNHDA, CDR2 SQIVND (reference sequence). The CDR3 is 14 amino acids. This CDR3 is CASSIRGAGQPQHF. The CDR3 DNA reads TGTGCCAGTAGTATCCGAGGGGCGGGGCAGCCCCAGCATTTT. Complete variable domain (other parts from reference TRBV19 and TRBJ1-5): DGGITQSPKYLFRKEGQNVTLSCEQNLNHDAMYWYRQDPGQGLRLIYYSQIVNDFQKGDIAEGYSVSREKKESFPLTVTSAQKNPTAFYLCASSIRGAGQPQHFGDGTRLSIL.

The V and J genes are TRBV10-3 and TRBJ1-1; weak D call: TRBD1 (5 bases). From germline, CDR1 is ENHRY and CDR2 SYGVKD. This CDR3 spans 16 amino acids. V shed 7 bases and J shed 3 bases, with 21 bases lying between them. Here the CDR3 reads CAITPGGGSSHTEAFF. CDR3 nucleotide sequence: TGTGCCATCACTCCGGGCGGGGGGAGTTCCCACACTGAAGCTTTCTTT.

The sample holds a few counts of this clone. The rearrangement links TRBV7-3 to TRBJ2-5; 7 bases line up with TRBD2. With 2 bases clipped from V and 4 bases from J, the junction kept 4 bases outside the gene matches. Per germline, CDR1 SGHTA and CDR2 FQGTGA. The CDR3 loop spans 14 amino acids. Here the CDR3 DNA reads TGTGCCAGCAGCTTAGGGACTACCGGAGAGACCCAGTACTTC. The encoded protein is CASSLGTTGETQYF.